This is a list of T cell receptor beta chains from one sample in a study of cytomegalovirus exposure and HLA in healthy donors. Clones were sequenced by immunoSEQ multiplex PCR, and TCRdb holds only the in-frame ones, with some missing. This table has around 65,000 clones, 85% appearing once. Material for sequencing was PBMCs. The source of these receptors is a female donor in good health and CMV-seronegative. Both conserved end residues are part of each CDR3. Each record gives: V gene, clone size, D gene, J gene, CDR3 DNA, CDR3 protein. A D gene is named only where the DNA matches it firmly. Size is omitted from some rows. Given values are once, few, many or a class for expanded clones.

TRBV28	NA	NA	TRBJ2-1	TGTGCCAGCAGTTTATCAATAGCTTCGGTACGCAATGAGCAGTTCTTC	CASSLSIASVRNEQFF
TRBV7-2	NA	NA	TRBJ2-7	TGTGCCATCGAGCTCGGGGACACATCCGCCTACGAGCAGTACTTC	CAIELGDTSAYEQYF
TRBV28	NA	TRBD2	TRBJ2-1	TGTGCCAGCAGTTCACCCCTCTACCCGAGTAGCGGGGGGCTCGAGCAGTTCTTC	CASSSPLYPSSGGLEQFF
TRBV9	NA	TRBD1	TRBJ2-7	TGTGCCAGCAGCGGCTCGGGACAGGGTGGCGACGAGCAGTACTTC	CASSGSGQGGDEQYF
TRBV5-1	NA	TRBD2	TRBJ2-2	TGCGCCAGCAGCTTGGCTGCGAGCGGGGGCCCGAACACCGGGGAGCTGTTTTTT	CASSLAASGGPNTGELFF
TRBV5-1	NA	TRBD1	TRBJ1-1	TGCGCCAGCAGCCCTGGGACAGGGGCCGGTGTGAACACTGAAGCTTTCTTT	CASSPGTGAGVNTEAFF
TRBV6-1	NA	NA	TRBJ1-2	TGTGCCAGCACCTCGGACAGAATCTATGGCTACACCTTC	CASTSDRIYGYTF
TRBV11-2	NA	TRBD2	TRBJ2-3	TGTGCCAGCAGCCCAGGACTAGCGGGGTTCACAGATACGCAGTATTTT	CASSPGLAGFTDTQYF
TRBV29-1	NA	TRBD1	TRBJ1-2	TGCAGCGTGCCTGGACAGGGGGCGAACTATGGCTACACCTTC	CSVPGQGANYGYTF
TRBV5-4	NA	NA	TRBJ1-1	TGTGCCAGCAGTTTACAGAAAATCATGAACACTGAAGCTTTCTTT	CASSLQKIMNTEAFF
TRBV5-8	NA	TRBD1	TRBJ2-3	TGTGCCAGCAGCTTGGGGCACCCGGGACAGGGGGACACAGATACGCAGTATTTT	CASSLGHPGQGDTDTQYF
TRBV18	few	TRBD1	TRBJ1-4	TGTGCCAGCTCACGGACAGGTCGCAATGAAAAACTGTTTTTT	CASSRTGRNEKLFF
TRBV18	NA	NA	TRBJ1-1	TGTGCCAGCTCACCCTCCACGGGTTCGTCTTTAACTGAAGCTTTCTTT	CASSPSTGSSLTEAFF
TRBV5-1	NA	TRBD2	TRBJ2-7	TGCGCCCCCTCAGCGGGGGGGGGCTACGAGCAGTACTTC	CAPSAGGGYEQYF
TRBV7-2	NA	TRBD2	TRBJ2-1	TGTGCCAGCAGCTTAGCGGGAGGGCCGTTCGATGAGCAGTTCTTC	CASSLAGGPFDEQFF
TRBV4-1	NA	TRBD2	TRBJ2-2	TGCGCCAGCAGCAGAGTAGCGGGAGGGAACATCGCTACCGGGGAGCTGTTTTTT	CASSRVAGGNIATGELFF
TRBV6-6	NA	TRBD1	TRBJ2-7	TGTGCCAGCAGTTACTCCCTGGCAGGGGGTGTCTACGAGCAGTACTTC	CASSYSLAGGVYEQYF
TRBV18	once	TRBD1	TRBJ2-5	TGTGCCAGCTCACCACGTCGTCAACAGGGGTCGGCAGAGACCCAGTACTTC	CASSPRRQQGSAETQYF
TRBV5-5	NA	TRBD1	TRBJ2-1	TGTGCCAGCGATTCTTACAGGGGACCCTACAATGAGCAGTTCTTC	CASDSYRGPYNEQFF
TRBV7-9	NA	NA	TRBJ1-1	TGTGCCAGCAGCTATAGAGGGACTGAAGCTTTCTTT	CASSYRGTEAFF
TRBV27	NA	NA	TRBJ1-2	TGTGCCAGCAGTTCAGGGGACAAGGGTGGTTCAGGCTACACCTTC	CASSSGDKGGSGYTF
TRBV18	NA	TRBD1	TRBJ1-3	TGTGCCAGCTCACTGGACAGGGACTCTGGAAACACCATATATTTT	CASSLDRDSGNTIYF
TRBV10-3	once	TRBD2	TRBJ2-1	TGTGCCATCAGTTTAGCGGGAGCCCACAATGAGCAGTTCTTC	CAISLAGAHNEQFF
TRBV11-2	NA	TRBD1	TRBJ1-2	TGTGCCAGCAGCCCTGGACAGGACTATGGCTACACCTTC	CASSPGQDYGYTF
TRBV7-9	NA	NA	TRBJ2-2	TGTGCCAGCAGCTCCAGTGAAGCCGGGGAGCTGTTTTTT	CASSSSEAGELFF
TRBV6-1	NA	TRBD1	TRBJ1-5	TGTGCCAGCAGTGTTAGACCCGGGACAGGGCACAATCAGCCCCAGCATTTT	CASSVRPGTGHNQPQHF
TRBV27	NA	NA	TRBJ2-7	TGTGCCAGCAACTCATACACTAACTCCTACGAGCAGTACTTC	CASNSYTNSYEQYF
TRBV7-9	few	TRBD2	TRBJ2-3	TGTGCCAGCAGCCTGCTGGAGAGCGGGGGTCAGTATTTT	CASSLLESGGQYF
TRBV28	few	TRBD1	TRBJ1-6	TGTGCCAGCAGTGACGGGACAGGGATCCCCCATAATTCACCCCTCCACTTT	CASSDGTGIPHNSPLHF
TRBV19	NA	NA	TRBJ2-7	TGTGCCAGTAGTGAGACTCTACCCCGCTACGAGCAGTACTTC	CASSETLPRYEQYF
TRBV6-6	NA	TRBD1	TRBJ2-7	TGCGCCAGCAGTACGGACAGGGCCTACGAGCAGTACTTC	CASSTDRAYEQYF
TRBV27	NA	TRBD2	TRBJ2-1	TGTGCCACGACCCTCCTAGCGGGGGTTTACAATGAGCAGTTCTTC	CATTLLAGVYNEQFF
TRBV9	NA	TRBD2	TRBJ2-1	TGTGCCAGCAGCGTAGGGACTAGCGGGAGGGCCGGGGAGCAGTTCTTC	CASSVGTSGRAGEQFF
TRBV18	NA	NA	TRBJ1-6	TGTGCCAGCTCACCTTCTGGGTCCGGCGGTTCACCCCTCCACTTT	CASSPSGSGGSPLHF
TRBV7-2	NA	NA	TRBJ1-4	TGTGCCAGCAGTCGCGGATTTGGAGAAAAACTGTTTTTT	CASSRGFGEKLFF
TRBV11-2	NA	TRBD1	TRBJ1-1	TGTGCCAGCAGCTTAACAGGGGTGCTCACTGAAGCTTTCTTT	CASSLTGVLTEAFF
TRBV4-3	NA	NA	TRBJ2-7	TGCGCCAGCAGCCAAGTGACAGGCAGCTCCTACGAGCAGTACTTC	CASSQVTGSSYEQYF
TRBV27	NA	NA	TRBJ2-2	TGTGCCAGCAGTCCTACCCTGAACACCGGGGAGCTGTTTTTT	CASSPTLNTGELFF